Listed below are T cell receptor beta chains from one sample, sequenced in a study of T cell responses to AZD1222 COVID-19 vaccine. Repertoires were generated with immunoSEQ multiplex PCR, while TCRdb's copy carries only in-frame clones and drops some. The sample includes 75,000 to 95,000 clones, about 90% of them seen just once. Specimen: peripheral blood, collected on day 0 of MenACWY control vaccination. The receptors stem from an adult in good health. The CDR3 runs from the conserved cysteine through the conserved F or W. D genes are given only for firm matches. A clone size is listed for some rows: how often the clone was seen (once, few, many), or a class if it is expanded.

v_call	clone_size	d_call	cdr3_length	j_call	cdr3_aa	cdr3_nt
TRBV7-8	NA	NA	16	TRBJ1-6	CASSLAQSPSGSPLHF	TGTGCCAGCAGCTTAGCCCAGAGCCCATCTGGTTCACCCCTCCACTTT
TRBV7-9	NA	NA	14	TRBJ2-3	CASSGRSETDTQYF	TGTGCCAGCAGCGGGCGGAGCGAAACAGATACGCAGTATTTT
TRBV27	NA	TRBD1	15	TRBJ2-7	CASSPTGQGAYEQYF	TGTGCCAGCAGTCCCACCGGACAGGGCGCCTACGAGCAGTACTTC
TRBV3-1/TRBV3-2	NA	NA	14	TRBJ2-5	CASSQTPLEETQYF	TGTGCCAGCAGCCAGACCCCCCTGGAGGAGACCCAGTACTTC
TRBV5-6	few	NA	13	TRBJ1-2	CASSFTHNYGYTF	TGTGCCAGCAGCTTCACGCACAACTATGGCTACACCTTC
TRBV18	once	NA	12	TRBJ2-3	CASSLQGDTQYF	TGTGCCAGCTCACTTCAGGGAGATACGCAGTATTTT
TRBV7-2	NA	NA	15	TRBJ1-3	CASSLAPSTGNTIYF	TGTGCCAGCAGCTTAGCGCCGTCAACTGGAAACACCATATATTTT
TRBV5-1	NA	NA	14	TRBJ2-2	CASSFAEETGELFF	TGCGCCAGCAGCTTCGCGGAGGAGACCGGGGAGCTGTTTTTT
TRBV7-2	NA	NA	16	TRBJ2-3	CASSLSEGPGTDTQYF	TGTGCCAGCAGCTTATCGGAGGGGCCGGGCACAGATACGCAGTATTTT
TRBV28	once	NA	18	TRBJ1-6	CASRTKRQATSYNSPLHF	TGTGCCAGCAGGACCAAGAGACAGGCCACCTCCTATAATTCACCCCTCCACTTT
TRBV19	NA	NA	15	TRBJ2-1	CASSIDQGQYNEQFF	TGTGCCAGTAGTATAGACCAGGGCCAATACAATGAGCAGTTCTTC
TRBV9	NA	NA	14	TRBJ1-2	CASSVGQPPYGYTF	TGTGCCAGCAGCGTAGGGCAACCGCCCTATGGCTACACCTTC
TRBV10-3	NA	TRBD2	14	TRBJ2-7	CAIKTGSGSHEQYF	TGTGCCATCAAGACCGGAAGCGGGAGCCACGAGCAGTACTTC
TRBV28	NA	NA	12	TRBJ1-6	CASSLSLPPLHF	TGTGCCAGCAGTTTATCCCTGCCACCCCTCCACTTT
TRBV7-6	NA	TRBD2	16	TRBJ2-3	CASRAGTSRSPDTQYF	TGTGCCAGCAGGGCCGGGACTAGCAGGTCGCCGGATACGCAGTATTTT
TRBV6-2/TRBV6-3	NA	TRBD2	15	TRBJ2-2	CASSYRTSAEEELFF	TGTGCCAGCAGTTACCGGACTAGCGCTGAGGAGGAGCTGTTTTTT
TRBV2	NA	TRBD1	17	TRBJ1-1	CASSEEGARGGNTEAFF	TGTGCCAGCAGTGAAGAGGGGGCAAGGGGTGGAAACACTGAAGCTTTCTTT
TRBV6-5	once	TRBD2	15	TRBJ2-5	CASMLAGGRQETQYF	TGTGCCAGCATGCTAGCGGGGGGTCGGCAAGAGACCCAGTACTTC
TRBV5-1	NA	NA	15	TRBJ2-7	CASSLGTAASYEQYF	TGCGCCAGCAGCTTGGGGACAGCGGCCTCCTACGAGCAGTACTTC
TRBV11-2	NA	NA	15	TRBJ2-3	CASSLSTASTDTQYF	TGTGCCAGCAGCTTATCGACAGCCAGCACAGATACGCAGTATTTT
TRBV11-3	NA	NA	16	TRBJ2-2	CASSPGTVSNTGELFF	TGTGCCAGCAGCCCGGGGACTGTCTCGAACACCGGGGAGCTGTTTTTT
TRBV6-4	NA	NA	14	TRBJ2-2	CASSDSNRAGELFF	TGTGCCAGCAGTGACTCCAACAGGGCCGGGGAGCTGTTTTTT
TRBV21-1	NA	NA	15	TRBJ2-7	CASSKLWPPPGEQYF	TGTGCCAGCAGCAAATTGTGGCCCCCACCCGGCGAGCAGTACTTC
TRBV7-2	NA	NA	14	TRBJ2-3	CASSPLGGTDTQYF	TGTGCCAGCAGTCCCCTAGGGGGCACAGATACGCAGTATTTT
TRBV24-1	once	NA	15	TRBJ2-5	CATSDATAVGETQYF	TGTGCCACCAGTGACGCGACAGCGGTGGGGGAGACCCAGTACTTC
TRBV9	NA	NA	16	TRBJ2-2	CASSETKLANTGELFF	TGTGCCAGCAGCGAGACTAAGCTAGCGAACACCGGGGAGCTGTTTTTT
TRBV19	NA	NA	14	TRBJ2-3	CASSIGGLGDTQYF	TGTGCCAGTAGTATAGGAGGTTTGGGAGATACGCAGTATTTT
TRBV2	NA	TRBD1	15	TRBJ2-2	CASSWGTANTGELFF	TGTGCCAGCAGCTGGGGGACAGCAAACACCGGGGAGCTGTTTTTT
TRBV7-3	NA	TRBD2	15	TRBJ2-1	CASSLLAASYNEQFF	TGTGCCAGCAGCTTACTAGCGGCCTCCTACAATGAGCAGTTCTTC
TRBV12-3/TRBV12-4	NA	TRBD1	13	TRBJ1-5	CASRSDRAQPQHF	TGTGCCAGCAGATCGGACAGGGCTCAGCCCCAGCATTTT
TRBV5-1	NA	TRBD1	14	TRBJ2-7	CASSLAGQGYEQYF	TGCGCCAGCAGCTTGGCAGGACAGGGCTACGAGCAGTACTTC
TRBV6-6	NA	TRBD1	17	TRBJ2-5	CASSPNRGSRTQETQYF	TGTGCCAGCAGTCCTAACAGGGGATCCCGTACCCAAGAGACCCAGTACTTC
TRBV7-2	NA	NA	14	TRBJ2-1	CASSLAAGANEQFF	TGTGCCAGCAGCTTAGCTGCCGGGGCCAATGAGCAGTTCTTC
TRBV5-1	NA	NA	16	TRBJ1-2	CASSKLVAGNNYGYTF	TGCGCCAGCAGCAAGCTTGTCGCAGGGAATAACTATGGCTACACCTTC
TRBV5-1	NA	NA	16	TRBJ1-1	CASSLIEGSMNTEAFF	TGCGCCAGCTCTCTAATAGAGGGCAGTATGAACACTGAAGCTTTCTTT
TRBV9	NA	TRBD2	15	TRBJ2-2	CASSVGLLNTGELFF	TGTGCCAGCAGCGTGGGACTATTAAACACCGGGGAGCTGTTTTTT
TRBV5-1	NA	NA	15	TRBJ2-1	CASSPEPRDYNEQFF	TGCGCCAGCAGCCCGGAACCACGAGACTACAATGAGCAGTTCTTC
TRBV28	NA	NA	13	TRBJ1-1	CASNWGLNTEAFF	TGTGCCAGCAACTGGGGGTTGAACACTGAAGCTTTCTTT
TRBV13	NA	TRBD2	22	TRBJ2-1	CASSLGRSRDGTFSGRENEQFF	TGTGCCAGCAGCTTAGGCCGGTCTAGGGACGGGACGTTTAGCGGGAGGGAAAATGAGCAGTTCTTC
TRBV19	NA	NA	16	TRBJ2-6	CASSSRGVPGANVLTF	TGTGCCAGTAGTTCAAGAGGGGTTCCTGGGGCCAACGTCCTGACTTTC
TRBV5-4	NA	NA	16	TRBJ1-1	CASSSPAATKNTEAFF	TGTGCCAGCAGCTCGCCGGCGGCTACTAAGAACACTGAAGCTTTCTTT
TRBV4-3	few	NA	17	TRBJ2-1	CASSQERSSGWGYEQFF	TGCGCCAGCAGCCAAGAACGCTCTAGTGGATGGGGCTATGAGCAGTTCTTC
TRBV19	once	NA	12	TRBJ2-1	CASSQTRHEQFF	TGTGCCAGTAGTCAAACCCGTCATGAGCAGTTCTTC
TRBV3-1/TRBV3-2	NA	NA	14	TRBJ2-7	CASSQFQASYEQYF	TGTGCCAGCAGCCAGTTTCAGGCCTCCTACGAGCAGTACTTC
TRBV19	NA	NA	15	TRBJ2-2	CASNFGPERAGELFF	TGTGCCAGTAATTTCGGTCCGGAGAGGGCCGGGGAGCTGTTTTTT
TRBV6-5	NA	TRBD1	13	TRBJ2-7	CASSRGNYYEQYF	TGTGCCAGCTCCAGGGGGAACTATTACGAGCAGTACTTC